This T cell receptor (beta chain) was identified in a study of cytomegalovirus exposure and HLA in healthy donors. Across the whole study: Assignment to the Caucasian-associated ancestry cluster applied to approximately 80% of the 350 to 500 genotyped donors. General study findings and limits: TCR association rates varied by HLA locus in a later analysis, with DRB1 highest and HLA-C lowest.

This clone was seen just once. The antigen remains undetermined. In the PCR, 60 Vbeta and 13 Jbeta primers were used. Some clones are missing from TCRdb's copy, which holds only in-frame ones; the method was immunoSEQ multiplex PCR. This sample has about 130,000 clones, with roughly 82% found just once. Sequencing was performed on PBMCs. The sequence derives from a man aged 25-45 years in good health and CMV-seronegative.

CDR3 DNA: TGTGCCAGCAGGTCCACAGGATACACAGATACGCAGTATTTT. Residues: CASRSTGYTDTQYF. The rearrangement uses TRBV6-1 and TRBJ2-3; the D gene is possibly TRBD1 (5 bases). The CDR3 loop spans 14 amino acids. V lost 6 bases and J lost 2, with 12 bases in between. From germline, CDR1 is MNHNS and CDR2 SASEGT.